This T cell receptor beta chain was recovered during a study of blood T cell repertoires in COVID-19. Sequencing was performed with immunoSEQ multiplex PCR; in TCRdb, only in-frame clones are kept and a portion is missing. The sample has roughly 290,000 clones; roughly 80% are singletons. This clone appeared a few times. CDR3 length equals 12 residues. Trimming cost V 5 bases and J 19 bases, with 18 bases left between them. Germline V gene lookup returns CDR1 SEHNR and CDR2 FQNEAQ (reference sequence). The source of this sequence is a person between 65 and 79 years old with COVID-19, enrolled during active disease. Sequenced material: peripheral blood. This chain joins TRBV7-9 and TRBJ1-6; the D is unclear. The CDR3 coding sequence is TGTGCCAGCAGCCTCGGAGTGGCCACGCAACACTTT. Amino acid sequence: CASSLGVATQHF.